This T cell receptor (beta chain) was profiled in a study of shared clonotypes between healthy human individuals. The wider study: The study used three CD4 naive, three CD4 memory, two CD8 naive and one CD8 memory plate per donor.

Sequencing was performed with immunoSEQ multiplex PCR; in TCRdb, only in-frame clones are kept and a portion is missing. The sample consists of approximately 710,000 clones, 90% of them appearing once. V was shortened by 4 bases and J by 3 bases, with 12 bases between the two germline ends. Germline V lookup: CDR1 SGHVS, CDR2 FQNEAQ. This CDR3 has 15 amino acids. The sequence was obtained from a man between 18 and 29 years old in good health. Some clones in this sample may be carry-over from other donors' samples. The rearrangement links TRBV7-8 to TRBJ2-2, with D possibly matching TRBD2 (5 bases). Sequences were obtained from memory CD8+ T cells from PBMCs. Subset given: CD45RO+ cells pooled with CCR7-negative TemRA cells. CDR3 sequence reads: CASSSSRTYTGELFF. The CDR3 nucleotides read TGTGCCAGCAGCTCTAGCCGGACTTACACCGGGGAGCTGTTTTTT. Full variable domain (rest looked up from reference TRBV7-8 and TRBJ2-2): GAGVSQSPRYKVAKRGQDVALRCDPISGHVSLFWYQQALGQGPEFLTYFQNEAQLDKSGLPSDRFFAERPEGSVSTLKIQRTQQEDSAVYLCASSSSRTYTGELFFGEGSRLTVL.